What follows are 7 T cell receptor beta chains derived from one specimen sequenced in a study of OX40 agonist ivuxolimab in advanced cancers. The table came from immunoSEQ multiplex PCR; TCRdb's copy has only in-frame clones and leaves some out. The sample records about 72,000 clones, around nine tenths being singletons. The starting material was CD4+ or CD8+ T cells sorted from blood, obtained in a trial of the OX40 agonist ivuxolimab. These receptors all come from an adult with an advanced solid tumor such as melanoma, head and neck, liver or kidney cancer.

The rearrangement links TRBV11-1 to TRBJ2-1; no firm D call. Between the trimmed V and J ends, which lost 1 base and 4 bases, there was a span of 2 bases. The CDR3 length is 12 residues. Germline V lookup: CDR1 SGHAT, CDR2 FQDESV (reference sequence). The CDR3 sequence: CASSLVYNEQFF. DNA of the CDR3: TGTGCCAGCAGCTTAGTGTACAATGAGCAGTTCTTC.

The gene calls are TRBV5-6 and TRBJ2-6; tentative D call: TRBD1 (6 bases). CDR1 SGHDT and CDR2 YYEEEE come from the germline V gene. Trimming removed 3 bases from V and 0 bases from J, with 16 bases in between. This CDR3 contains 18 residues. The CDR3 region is CASSSHRVWGSGANVLTF. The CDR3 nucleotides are TGTGCCAGCAGCTCCCACAGGGTGTGGGGCTCTGGGGCCAACGTCCTGACTTTC.

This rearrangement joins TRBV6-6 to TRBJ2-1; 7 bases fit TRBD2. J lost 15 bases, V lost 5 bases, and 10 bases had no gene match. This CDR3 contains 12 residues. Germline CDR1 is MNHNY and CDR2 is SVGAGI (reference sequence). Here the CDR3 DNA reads TGTGCCAGCAGTCCCATCGGGGTAGCGGGGTTCTTC. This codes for CASSPIGVAGFF.

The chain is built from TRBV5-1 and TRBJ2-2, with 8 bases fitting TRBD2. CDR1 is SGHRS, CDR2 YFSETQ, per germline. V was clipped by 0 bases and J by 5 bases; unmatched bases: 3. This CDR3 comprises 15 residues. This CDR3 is CASSLGLARTGELFF. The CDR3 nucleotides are TGCGCCAGCAGCTTGGGACTAGCGAGAACCGGGGAGCTGTTTTTT.

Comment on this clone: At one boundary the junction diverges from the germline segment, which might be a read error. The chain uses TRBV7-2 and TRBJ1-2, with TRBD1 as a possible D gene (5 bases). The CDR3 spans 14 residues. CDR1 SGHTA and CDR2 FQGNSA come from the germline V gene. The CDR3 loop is CASSPGRGNYGYTF. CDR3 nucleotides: TGTGCCAGCAGCCCCGGACGGGGGAACTACGGCTACACCTTC. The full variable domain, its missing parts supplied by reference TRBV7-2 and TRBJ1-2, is GAGVSQSPSNKVTEKGKDVELRCDPISGHTALYWYRQSLGQGLEFLIYFQGNSAPDKSGLPSDRFSAERTGGSVSTLTIQRTQQEDSAVYLCASSPGRGNYGYTFGSGTRLTVV.

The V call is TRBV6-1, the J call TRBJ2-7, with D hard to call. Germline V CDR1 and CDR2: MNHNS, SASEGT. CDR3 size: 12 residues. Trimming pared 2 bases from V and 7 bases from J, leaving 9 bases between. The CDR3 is CASSERPAEQYF. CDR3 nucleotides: TGTGCCAGCAGTGAACGACCGGCAGAGCAGTACTTC.

The CDR3, as DNA: TGTGCCAGCAGTGACTCCGGGACAGCATACAATGAGCAGTTCTTC. Its protein is CASSDSGTAYNEQFF. This chain connects TRBV6-4 to TRBJ2-1; 7 positions match TRBD1. V lost 0 bases, J lost 4 bases, and 3 bases stayed unmatched. Germline loops: CDR1 MRHNA, CDR2 SNTAGT. CDR3 length equals 15 residues.